This T cell receptor (beta chain) was recovered during a study of blood T cell repertoires in COVID-19. The CDR3 length is 14 residues. V lost 2 bases, J lost 0 bases, and 7 bases lay in between. Looked up from germline, CDR1 is KGHSH and CDR2 is LQKENI. The method was immunoSEQ multiplex PCR; TCRdb's version includes in-frame clones alone and lacks a portion of them. The sample includes 250,000 to 300,000 clones, approximately 93% seen only once; the top ten take around 2.2%. What was sequenced was peripheral blood. The clonotype was recovered from a woman in her twenties or thirties with COVID-19, enrolled during active disease. V is TRBV18 and J is TRBJ1-2; weak D call: TRBD1 (6 bases). The CDR3 nucleotides are TGTGCCAGCTCACCAGAGGGGGCTAACTATGGCTACACCTTC. It specifies CASSPEGANYGYTF.